This TCR beta chain originates from a study of blood T cell repertoires in COVID-19. Study in general: Sites in the United States, Italy and Spain provided acute and convalescent COVID-19 samples.

Methods used by the authors: The authors estimated nucleated cell counts from reference gene primer amplification. Clones were read by immunoSEQ multiplex PCR, and TCRdb kept only the in-frame ones, dropping some. Clone size and the V and J calls come from that table; the DNA yielded D and trimming. The sample includes about 200,000 clones, 60% to 85% of them seen just once. The germline V and J ends were trimmed by 6 bases and 2 bases, with 18 bases remaining between them. In germline, CDR1 is MNHGY, CDR2 SAAAGT. The length of the CDR3 is 16 residues. The specimen was peripheral blood. The sequence derives from a woman in her sixties or seventies with acute or convalescent COVID-19. V is TRBV6-8 and J is TRBJ2-3, with D possibly matching TRBD2 (6 bases). The CDR3 region has the DNA TGTGCCAGCAGGAAGGGGAGGCCCAACTACACAGATACGCAGTATTTT. Its protein product is CASRKGRPNYTDTQYF.